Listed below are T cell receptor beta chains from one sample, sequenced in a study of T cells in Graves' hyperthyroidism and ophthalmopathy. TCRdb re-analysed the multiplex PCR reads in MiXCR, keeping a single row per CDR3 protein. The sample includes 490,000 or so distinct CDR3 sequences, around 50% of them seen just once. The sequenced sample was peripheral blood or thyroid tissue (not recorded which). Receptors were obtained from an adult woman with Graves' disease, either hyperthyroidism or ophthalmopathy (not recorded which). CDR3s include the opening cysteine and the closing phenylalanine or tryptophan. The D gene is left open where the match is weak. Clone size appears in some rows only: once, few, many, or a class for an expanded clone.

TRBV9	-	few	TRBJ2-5	CASSVDGYQPQYF	TGTGCCAGCAGCGTAGACGGTTATCAGCCCCAGTACTTC
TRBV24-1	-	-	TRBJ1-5	CATNDQPQHF	TGTGCCACCAATGATCAGCCCCAGCATTTT
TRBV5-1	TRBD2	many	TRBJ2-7	CASSPGSGGEQYF	TGCGCCAGCAGCCCCGGGTCGGGGGGGGAGCAGTACTTC
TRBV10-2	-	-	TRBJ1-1	CASSDGGTGGTEAFF	TGCGCCAGCAGTGACGGGGGAACGGGCGGCACTGAAGCTTTCTTT
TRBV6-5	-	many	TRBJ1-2	CASSYPPGRGYGYTF	TGTGCCAGCAGTTACCCGCCGGGACGCGGCTATGGCTACACCTTC
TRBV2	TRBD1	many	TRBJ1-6	CASRAGTAFLSPLHF	TGTGCCAGCAGAGCCGGGACAGCGTTCCTCTCACCCCTCCACTTT
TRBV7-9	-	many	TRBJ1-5	CASSLGGQSNQPQHF	TGTGCCAGCAGCTTGGGGGGGCAGAGCAATCAGCCCCAGCATTTT
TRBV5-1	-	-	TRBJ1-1	CASMQEMNTEAFF	TGCGCCAGCATGCAGGAAATGAACACTGAAGCTTTCTTT
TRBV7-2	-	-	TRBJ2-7	CASSHSWQYEQYF	TGTGCCAGCAGCCACAGCTGGCAGTACGAGCAGTACTTC
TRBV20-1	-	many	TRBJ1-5	CSARSYSNQPQHF	TGCAGTGCTAGGAGCTATAGCAATCAGCCCCAGCATTTT
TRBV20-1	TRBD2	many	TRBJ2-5	CSASASGEVETQYF	TGCAGTGCTAGTGCTAGCGGGGAGGTGGAGACCCAGTACTTC
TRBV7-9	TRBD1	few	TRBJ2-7	CASSQDLPGQGAYEQYF	TGCGCCAGCAGCCAAGACCTTCCCGGACAGGGAGCCTACGAGCAGTACTTC
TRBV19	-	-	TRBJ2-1	CASTSVDRVHNEQFF	TGTGCCAGTACAAGCGTAGATCGGGTCCACAATGAGCAGTTCTTC
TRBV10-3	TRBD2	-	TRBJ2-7	CAISDGAGGLRSYEQYF	TGTGCCATCAGTGACGGAGCGGGGGGGCTCAGGTCCTACGAGCAGTACTTC
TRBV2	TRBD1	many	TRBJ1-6	CASSEGQGAPPLHF	TGTGCCAGCAGTGAAGGGCAGGGGGCCCCACCCCTCCACTTT
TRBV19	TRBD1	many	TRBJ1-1	CASRPDRAAEAFF	TGTGCCAGTAGACCCGACAGGGCCGCTGAAGCTTTCTTT
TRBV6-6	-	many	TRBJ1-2	CASSSTLYGYTF	TGTGCCAGCAGTTCAACCCTCTATGGCTACACCTTC
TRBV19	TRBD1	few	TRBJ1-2	CASSSDSAFVRQGGYTF	TGTGCCAGTAGTAGCGACTCTGCGTTTGTTCGACAGGGTGGCTACACCTTC
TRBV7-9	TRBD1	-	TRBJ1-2	CASSTLQGARLSNYGYTF	TGTGCCAGCAGCACCCTACAGGGGGCGCGGCTTTCTAACTATGGCTACACCTTC
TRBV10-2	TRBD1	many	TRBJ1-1	CASRTTGGGRAFF	TGCGCCAGCAGAACGACAGGGGGCGGCCGGGCTTTCTTT
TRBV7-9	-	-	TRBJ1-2	CASSPRRTANYGYTF	TGTGCCAGCAGCCCGAGGAGGACAGCTAACTATGGCTACACCTTC
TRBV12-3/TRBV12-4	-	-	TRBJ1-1	CASRHHAGNTEAFF	TGTGCCAGCAGACATCATGCGGGTAACACTGAAGCTTTCTTT